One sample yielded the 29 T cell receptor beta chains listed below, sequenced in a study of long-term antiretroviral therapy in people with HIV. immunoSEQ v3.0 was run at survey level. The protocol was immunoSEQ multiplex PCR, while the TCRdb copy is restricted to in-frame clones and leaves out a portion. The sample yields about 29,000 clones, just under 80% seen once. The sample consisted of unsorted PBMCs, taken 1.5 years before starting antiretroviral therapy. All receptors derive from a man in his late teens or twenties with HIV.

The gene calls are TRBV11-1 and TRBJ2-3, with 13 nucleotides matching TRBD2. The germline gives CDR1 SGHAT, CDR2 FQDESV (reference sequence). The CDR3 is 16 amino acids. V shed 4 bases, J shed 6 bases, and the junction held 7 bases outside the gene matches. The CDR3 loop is CASSSRTSGRSDTQYF. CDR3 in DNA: TGTGCCAGCAGCTCCAGGACTAGCGGGAGATCGGATACGCAGTATTTT.

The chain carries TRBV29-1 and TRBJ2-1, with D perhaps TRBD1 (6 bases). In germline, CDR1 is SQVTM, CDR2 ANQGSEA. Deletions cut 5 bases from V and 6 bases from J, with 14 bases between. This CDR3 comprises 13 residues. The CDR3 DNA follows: TGCAGCGTTAACAGGGTCTCGTCCAATGAGCAGTTCTTC. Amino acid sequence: CSVNRVSSNEQFF.

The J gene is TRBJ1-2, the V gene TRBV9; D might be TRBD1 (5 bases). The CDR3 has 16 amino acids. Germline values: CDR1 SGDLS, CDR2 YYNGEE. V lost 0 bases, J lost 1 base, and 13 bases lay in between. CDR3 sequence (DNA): TGTGCCAGCAGCGTAGACGGTACAGGATTTAACTATGGCTACACCTTC. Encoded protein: CASSVDGTGFNYGYTF.

The CDR3 nucleotides are TGTGCCAGCAGAGGACAGAACTATAATTCACCCCTCCACTTT. Protein sequence: CASRGQNYNSPLHF. The chain has TRBV27 and TRBJ1-6; maybe TRBD1 (6 bases). The CDR3 has 14 residues. V was shortened by 6 bases and J by 3 bases, with 9 bases between the two germline ends. Germline V gene data show CDR1 as MNHEY and CDR2 as SMNVEV (reference sequence).

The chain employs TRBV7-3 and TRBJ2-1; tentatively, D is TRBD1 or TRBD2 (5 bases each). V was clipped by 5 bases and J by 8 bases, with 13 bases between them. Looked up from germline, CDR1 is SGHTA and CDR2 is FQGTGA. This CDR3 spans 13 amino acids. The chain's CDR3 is CASSPGPSDEQFF. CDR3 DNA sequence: TGTGCCAGCAGCCCGGGACCCTCGGATGAGCAGTTCTTC.

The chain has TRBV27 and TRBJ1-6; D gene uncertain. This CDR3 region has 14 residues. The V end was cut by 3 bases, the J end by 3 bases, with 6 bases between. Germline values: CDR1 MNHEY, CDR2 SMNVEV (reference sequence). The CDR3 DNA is TGTGCCAGCAGTTTGGGTATCTATAATTCACCCCTCCACTTT. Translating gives CASSLGIYNSPLHF.

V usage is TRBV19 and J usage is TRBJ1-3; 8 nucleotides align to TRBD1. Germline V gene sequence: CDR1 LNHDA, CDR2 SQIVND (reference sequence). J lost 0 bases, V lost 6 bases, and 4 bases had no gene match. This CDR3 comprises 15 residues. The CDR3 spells CASRTGGNSGNTIYF. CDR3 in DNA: TGTGCCAGTAGAACAGGGGGAAACTCTGGAAACACCATATATTTT.

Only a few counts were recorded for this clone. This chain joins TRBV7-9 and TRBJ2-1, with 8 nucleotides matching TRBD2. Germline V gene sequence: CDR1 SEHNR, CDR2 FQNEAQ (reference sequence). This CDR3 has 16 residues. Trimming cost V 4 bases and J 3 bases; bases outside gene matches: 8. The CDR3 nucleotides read TGTGCCAGCAGCTCCCTGACTAGCGAAAACTACAATGAGCAGTTCTTC. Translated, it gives CASSSLTSENYNEQFF.

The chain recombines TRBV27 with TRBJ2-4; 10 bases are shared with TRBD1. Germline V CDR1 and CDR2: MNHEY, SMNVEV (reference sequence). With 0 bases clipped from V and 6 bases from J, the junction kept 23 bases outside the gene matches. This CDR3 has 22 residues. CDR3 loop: CASSLSSLRTGGPTSRANIQYF. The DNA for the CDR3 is TGTGCCAGCAGTTTATCGAGCTTGAGGACAGGGGGACCTACTAGCCGTGCAAACATTCAGTACTTC.

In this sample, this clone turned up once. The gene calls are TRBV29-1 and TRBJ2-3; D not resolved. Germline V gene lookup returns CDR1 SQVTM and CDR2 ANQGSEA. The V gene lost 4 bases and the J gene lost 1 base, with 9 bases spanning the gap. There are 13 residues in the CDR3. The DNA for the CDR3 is TGCAGCGTTGCCCCGGACGGCACAGATACGCAGTATTTT. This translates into CSVAPDGTDTQYF.

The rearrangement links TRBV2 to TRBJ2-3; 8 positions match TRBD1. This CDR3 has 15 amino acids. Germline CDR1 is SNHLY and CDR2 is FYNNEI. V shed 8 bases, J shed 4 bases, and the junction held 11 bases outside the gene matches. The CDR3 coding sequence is TGTGCCAGCGGGACAGGAGTTTCTCCGGCAGATACGCAGTATTTT. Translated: CASGTGVSPADTQYF.

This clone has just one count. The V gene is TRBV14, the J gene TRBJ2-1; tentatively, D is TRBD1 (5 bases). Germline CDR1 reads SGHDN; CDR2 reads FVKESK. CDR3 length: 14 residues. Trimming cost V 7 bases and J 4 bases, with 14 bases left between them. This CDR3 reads CASNSKGPYNEQFF. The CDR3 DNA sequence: TGTGCCAGCAATTCGAAGGGGCCGTACAATGAGCAGTTCTTC.

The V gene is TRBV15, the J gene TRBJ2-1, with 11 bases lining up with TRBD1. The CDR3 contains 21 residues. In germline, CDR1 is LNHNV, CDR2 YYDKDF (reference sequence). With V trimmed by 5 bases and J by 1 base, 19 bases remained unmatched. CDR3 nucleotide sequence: TGTGCCACCAGCCCACAACCGGGACAGGGGGTATTAAGCGGGTCCTACAATGAGCAGTTCTTC. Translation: CATSPQPGQGVLSGSYNEQFF.

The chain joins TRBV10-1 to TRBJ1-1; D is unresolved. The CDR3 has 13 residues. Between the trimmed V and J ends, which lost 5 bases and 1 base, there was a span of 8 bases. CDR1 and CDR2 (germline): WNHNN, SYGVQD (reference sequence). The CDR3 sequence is CASSSVANTEAFF. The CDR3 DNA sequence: TGCGCCAGCAGTTCGGTCGCGAACACTGAAGCTTTCTTT.

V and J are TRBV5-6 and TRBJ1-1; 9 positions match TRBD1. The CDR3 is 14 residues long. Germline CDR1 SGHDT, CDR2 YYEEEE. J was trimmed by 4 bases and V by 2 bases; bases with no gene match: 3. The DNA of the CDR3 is TGTGCCAGCAGCTTACAGGGGGCAAGCACTGAAGCTTTCTTT. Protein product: CASSLQGASTEAFF.

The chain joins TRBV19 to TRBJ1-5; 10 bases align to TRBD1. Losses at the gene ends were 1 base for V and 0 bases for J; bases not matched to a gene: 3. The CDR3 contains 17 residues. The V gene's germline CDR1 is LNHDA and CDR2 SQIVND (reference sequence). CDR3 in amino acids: CASSIGRQGASNQPQHF. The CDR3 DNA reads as TGTGCCAGTAGTATAGGGAGACAGGGGGCTAGCAATCAGCCCCAGCATTTT.

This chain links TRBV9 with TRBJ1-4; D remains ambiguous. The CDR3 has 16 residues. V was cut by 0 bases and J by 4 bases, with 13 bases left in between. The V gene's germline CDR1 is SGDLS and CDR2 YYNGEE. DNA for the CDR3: TGTGCCAGCAGCGTAGGGGTACGACCCAGTAATGAAAAACTGTTTTTT. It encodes CASSVGVRPSNEKLFF. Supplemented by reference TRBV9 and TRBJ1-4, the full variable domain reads DSGVTQTPKHLITATGQRVTLRCSPRSGDLSVYWYQQSLDQGLQFLIQYYNGEERAKGNILERFSAQQFPDLHSELNLSSLELGDSALYFCASSVGVRPSNEKLFFGSGTQLSVL.

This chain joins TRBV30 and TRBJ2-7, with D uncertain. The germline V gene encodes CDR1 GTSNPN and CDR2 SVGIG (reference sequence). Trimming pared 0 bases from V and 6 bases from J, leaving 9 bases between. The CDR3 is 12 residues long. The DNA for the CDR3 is TGTGCCTGGAGTGTAATCCCCGCCGAGCAGTACTTC. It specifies CAWSVIPAEQYF.

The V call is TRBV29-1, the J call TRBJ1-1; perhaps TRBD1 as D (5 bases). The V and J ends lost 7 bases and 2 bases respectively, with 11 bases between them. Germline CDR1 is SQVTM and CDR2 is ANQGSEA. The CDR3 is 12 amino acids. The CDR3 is CSGPGPNTEAFF. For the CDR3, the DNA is TGCAGCGGTCCGGGACCTAACACTGAAGCTTTCTTT.

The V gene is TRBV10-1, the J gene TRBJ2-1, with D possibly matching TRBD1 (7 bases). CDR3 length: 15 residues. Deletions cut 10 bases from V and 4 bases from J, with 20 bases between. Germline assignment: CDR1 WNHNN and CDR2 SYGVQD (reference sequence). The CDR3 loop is CATSEGAGGYNEQFF. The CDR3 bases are TGCGCCACCTCGGAGGGGGCAGGCGGTTACAATGAGCAGTTCTTC.

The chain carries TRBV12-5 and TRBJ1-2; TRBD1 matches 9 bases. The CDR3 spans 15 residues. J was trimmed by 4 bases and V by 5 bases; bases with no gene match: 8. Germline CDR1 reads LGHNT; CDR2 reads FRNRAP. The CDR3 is CASGPPPTGGYGYTF. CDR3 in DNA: TGTGCTAGTGGTCCTCCCCCGACAGGGGGCTATGGCTACACCTTC.

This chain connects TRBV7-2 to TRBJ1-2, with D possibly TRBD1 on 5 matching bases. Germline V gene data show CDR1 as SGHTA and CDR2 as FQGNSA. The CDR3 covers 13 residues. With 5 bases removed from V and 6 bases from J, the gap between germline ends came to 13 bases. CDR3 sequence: CASSRTGADGYTF. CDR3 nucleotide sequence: TGTGCCAGCAGCCGGACCGGGGCCGATGGCTACACCTTC. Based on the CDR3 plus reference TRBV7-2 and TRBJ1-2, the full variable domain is GAGVSQSPSNKVTEKGKDVELRCDPISGHTALYWYRQSLGQGLEFLIYFQGNSAPDKSGLPSDRFSAERTGGSVSTLTIQRTQQEDSAVYLCASSRTGADGYTFGSGTRLTVV.

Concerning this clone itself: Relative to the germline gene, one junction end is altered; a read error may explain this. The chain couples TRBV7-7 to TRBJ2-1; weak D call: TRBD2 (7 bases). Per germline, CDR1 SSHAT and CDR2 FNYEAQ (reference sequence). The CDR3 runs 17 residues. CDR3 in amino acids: CASSPFLGGPEDNEQFF. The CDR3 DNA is TGTGCTAGCAGCCCCTTCCTCGGGGGGCCCGAGGACAATGAGCAGTTCTTC. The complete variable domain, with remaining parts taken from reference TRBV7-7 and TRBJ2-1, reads GAGVSQSPRYKVTKRGQDVTLRCDPISSHATLYWYQQALGQGPEFLTYFNYEAQPDKSGLPSDRFSAERPEGSISTLTIQRTEQRDSAMYRCASSPFLGGPEDNEQFFGPGTRLTVL.

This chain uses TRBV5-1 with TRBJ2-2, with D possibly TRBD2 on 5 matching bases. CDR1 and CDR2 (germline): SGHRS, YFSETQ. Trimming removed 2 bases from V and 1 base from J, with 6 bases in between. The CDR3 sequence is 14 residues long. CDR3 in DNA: TGCGCCAGCAGCTTACGGGAGAACACCGGGGAGCTGTTTTTT. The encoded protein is CASSLRENTGELFF.

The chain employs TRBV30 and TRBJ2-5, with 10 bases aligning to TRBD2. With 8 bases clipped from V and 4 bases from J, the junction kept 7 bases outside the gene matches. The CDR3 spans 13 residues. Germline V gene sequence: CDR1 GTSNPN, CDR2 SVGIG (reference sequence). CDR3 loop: CAGQRGGRETQYF. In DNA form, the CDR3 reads TGTGCCGGCCAGCGGGGGGGCCGAGAGACCCAGTACTTC. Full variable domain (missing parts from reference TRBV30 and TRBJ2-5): SQTIHQWPATLVQPVGSPLSLECTVEGTSNPNLYWYRQAAGRGLQLLFYSVGIGQISSEVPQNLSASRPQDRQFILSSKKLLLSDSGFYLCAGQRGGRETQYFGPGTRLLVL.

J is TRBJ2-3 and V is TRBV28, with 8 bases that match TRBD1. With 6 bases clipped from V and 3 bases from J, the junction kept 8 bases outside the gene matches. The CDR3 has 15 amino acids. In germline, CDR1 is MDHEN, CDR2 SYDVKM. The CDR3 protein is CASSLADRDTDTQYF. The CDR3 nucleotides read TGTGCCAGCAGCCTGGCGGACAGGGATACAGATACGCAGTATTTT.

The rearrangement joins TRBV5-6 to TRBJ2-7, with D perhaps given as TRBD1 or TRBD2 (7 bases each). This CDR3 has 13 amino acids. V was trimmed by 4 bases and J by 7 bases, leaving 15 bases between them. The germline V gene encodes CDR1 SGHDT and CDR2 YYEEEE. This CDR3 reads CASSRGGGAEQYF. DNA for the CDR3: TGTGCCAGCAGCCGGGGAGGGGGCGCTGAGCAGTACTTC.

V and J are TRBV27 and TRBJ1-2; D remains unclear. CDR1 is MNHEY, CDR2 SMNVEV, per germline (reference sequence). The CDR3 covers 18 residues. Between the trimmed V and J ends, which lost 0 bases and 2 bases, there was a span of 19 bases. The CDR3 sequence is CASSLSPGAIGLNYGYTF. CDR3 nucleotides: TGTGCCAGCAGTTTATCCCCTGGTGCCATTGGGCTGAACTATGGCTACACCTTC.

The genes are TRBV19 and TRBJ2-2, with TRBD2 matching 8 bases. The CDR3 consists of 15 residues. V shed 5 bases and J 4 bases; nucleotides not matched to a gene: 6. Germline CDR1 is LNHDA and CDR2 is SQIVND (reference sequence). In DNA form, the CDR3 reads TGTGCCAGTAGTCGATATCGGGGGGGCACCGGGGAGCTGTTTTTT. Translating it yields CASSRYRGGTGELFF.